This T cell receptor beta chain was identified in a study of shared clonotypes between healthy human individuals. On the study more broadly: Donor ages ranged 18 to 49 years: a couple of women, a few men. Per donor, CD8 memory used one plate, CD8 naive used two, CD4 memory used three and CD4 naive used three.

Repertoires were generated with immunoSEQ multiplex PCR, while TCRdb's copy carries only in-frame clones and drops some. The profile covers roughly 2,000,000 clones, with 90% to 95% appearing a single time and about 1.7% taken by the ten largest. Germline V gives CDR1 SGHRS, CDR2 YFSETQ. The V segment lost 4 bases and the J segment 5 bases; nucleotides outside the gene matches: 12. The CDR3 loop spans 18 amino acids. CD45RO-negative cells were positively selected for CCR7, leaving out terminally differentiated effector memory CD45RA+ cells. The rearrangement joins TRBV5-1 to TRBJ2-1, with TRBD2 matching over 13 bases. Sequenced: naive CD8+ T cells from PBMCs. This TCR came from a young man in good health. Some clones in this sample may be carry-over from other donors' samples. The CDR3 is CASSVEPLGLAGNNEQFF. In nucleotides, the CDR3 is TGCGCCAGCAGCGTTGAACCCTTGGGACTAGCGGGGAACAATGAGCAGTTCTTC.